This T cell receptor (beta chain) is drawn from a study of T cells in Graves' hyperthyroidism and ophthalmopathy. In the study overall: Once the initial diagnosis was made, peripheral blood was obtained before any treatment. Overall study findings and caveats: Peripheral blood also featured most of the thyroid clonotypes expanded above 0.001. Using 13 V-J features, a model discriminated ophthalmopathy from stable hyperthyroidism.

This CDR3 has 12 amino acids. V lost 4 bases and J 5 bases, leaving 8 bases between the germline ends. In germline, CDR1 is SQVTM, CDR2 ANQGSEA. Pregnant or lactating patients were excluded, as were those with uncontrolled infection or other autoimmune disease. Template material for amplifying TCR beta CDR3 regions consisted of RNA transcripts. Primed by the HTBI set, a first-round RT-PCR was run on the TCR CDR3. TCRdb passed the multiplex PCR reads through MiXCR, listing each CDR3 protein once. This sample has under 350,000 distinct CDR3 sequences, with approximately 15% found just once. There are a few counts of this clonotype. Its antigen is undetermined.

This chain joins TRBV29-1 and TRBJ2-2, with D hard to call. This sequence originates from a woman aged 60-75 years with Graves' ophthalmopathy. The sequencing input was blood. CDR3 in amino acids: CSVVLGTGELFF. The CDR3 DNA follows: TGCAGCGTTGTTTTGGGAACCGGGGAGCTGTTTTTT.